The 2 T cell receptor beta chains reported below all come from one sample, sequenced in a study of Ad26.COV2.S vaccination and SARS-CoV-2 variants (dated by TCRdb to the early 2020s). Preparation of the library involved the immunoSEQ multiplex PCR assay. Not all clones reach the TCRdb copy of this immuneACCESS table, which keeps in-frame sequences only. Checked studies attribute under half of the gap to unresolved V genes and leave the rest unexplained. The table for this sample lists 410,000 or so clones; around nine tenths of them were counted only once. The top ten clones comprise 12% of the sample. The treatment or condition label on this specimen signifies: about 20 received Ad26.COV2.S at low or high dose, single or two shots; about 5 received placebo; per-sample allocation not given. Repertoires of vaccine and placebo recipients were sequenced from samples collected on day 63 after the first injection.

This sample comprised peripheral blood, obtained in a trial of Ad26.COV2.S vaccine versus placebo. The receptor source for this set is a person between 18 and 59 years old who received the Ad26.COV2.S COVID-19 vaccine or a placebo.

The rearrangement joins TRBV6-5 to TRBJ2-1, with 7 bases lining up with TRBD2. There are 15 residues in the CDR3. V lost 6 bases, J lost 0 bases, and 5 bases stayed unmatched. The V gene's germline CDR1 is MNHEY and CDR2 SVGAGI. The CDR3 DNA reads as TGTGCCAGCAGGACCGGGAGGATCTCCTACAATGAGCAGTTCTTC. Translated: CASRTGRISYNEQFF.

This sequence joins TRBV25-1 and TRBJ2-1; D is undetermined. This CDR3 is 12 amino acids long. Trimming stripped 3 bases from V and 5 bases from J, with 5 bases between. Germline values: CDR1 MGHDK, CDR2 SYGVNS. CDR3 residues: CASSEWNNEQFF. The CDR3 coding sequence is TGTGCCAGCAGTGAGTGGAACAATGAGCAGTTCTTC.